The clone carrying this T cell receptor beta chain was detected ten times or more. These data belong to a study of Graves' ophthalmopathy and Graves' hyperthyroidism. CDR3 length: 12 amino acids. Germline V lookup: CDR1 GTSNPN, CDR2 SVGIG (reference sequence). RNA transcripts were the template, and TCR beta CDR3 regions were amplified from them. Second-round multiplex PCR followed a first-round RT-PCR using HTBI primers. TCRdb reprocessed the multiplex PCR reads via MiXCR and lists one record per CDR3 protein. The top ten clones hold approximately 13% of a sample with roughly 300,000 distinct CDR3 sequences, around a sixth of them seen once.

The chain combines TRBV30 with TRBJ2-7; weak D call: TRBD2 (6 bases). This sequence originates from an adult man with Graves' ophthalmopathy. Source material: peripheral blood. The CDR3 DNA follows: TGTGCGGGCGGGGAGCCCACCTACGAGCAGTACTTC. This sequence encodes CAGGEPTYEQYF.